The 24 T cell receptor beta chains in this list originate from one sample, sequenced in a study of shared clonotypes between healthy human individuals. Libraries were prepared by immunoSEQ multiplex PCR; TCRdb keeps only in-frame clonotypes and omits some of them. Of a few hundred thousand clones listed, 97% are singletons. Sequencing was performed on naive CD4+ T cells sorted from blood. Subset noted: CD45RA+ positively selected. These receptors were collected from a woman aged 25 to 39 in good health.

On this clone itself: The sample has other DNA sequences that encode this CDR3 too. Written as DNA, the CDR3 is TGTGCCAGCCGACTAGCGGGAGGCACAGATACGCAGTATTTT. It codes for CASRLAGGTDTQYF. V and J are TRBV6-5 and TRBJ2-3; 12 bases fit TRBD2. Germline CDR1 MNHEY, CDR2 SVGAGI. The CDR3 has 14 amino acids. Trimming cost V 8 bases and J 1 base; bases outside gene matches: 1.

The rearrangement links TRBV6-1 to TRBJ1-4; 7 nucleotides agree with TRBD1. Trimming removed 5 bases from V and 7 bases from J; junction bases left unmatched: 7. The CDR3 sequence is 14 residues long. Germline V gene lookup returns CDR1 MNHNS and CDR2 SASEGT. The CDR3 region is CASSSQGIGEKLFF. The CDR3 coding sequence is TGTGCCAGCAGTTCACAGGGGATCGGTGAAAAACTGTTTTTT.

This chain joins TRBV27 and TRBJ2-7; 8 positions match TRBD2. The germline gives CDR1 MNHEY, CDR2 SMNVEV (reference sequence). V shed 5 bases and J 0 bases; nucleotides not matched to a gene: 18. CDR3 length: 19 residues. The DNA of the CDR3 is TGTGCCAGCAGTCCCCTCGGCCGCGGGAGGTTATGGGGCTCCTACGAGCAGTACTTC. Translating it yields CASSPLGRGRLWGSYEQYF.

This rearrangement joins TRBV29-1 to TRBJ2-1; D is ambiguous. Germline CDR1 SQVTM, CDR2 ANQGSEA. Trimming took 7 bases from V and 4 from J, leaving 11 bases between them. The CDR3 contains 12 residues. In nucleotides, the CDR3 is TGCAGCGAACTGGACCCATACAATGAGCAGTTCTTC. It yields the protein CSELDPYNEQFF.

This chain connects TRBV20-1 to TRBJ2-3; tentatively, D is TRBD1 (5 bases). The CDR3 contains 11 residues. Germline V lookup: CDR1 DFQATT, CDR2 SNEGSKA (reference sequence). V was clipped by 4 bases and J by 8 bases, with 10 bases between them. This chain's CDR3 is CSAKSGATQYF. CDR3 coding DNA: TGCAGTGCTAAGTCTGGGGCTACGCAGTATTTT.

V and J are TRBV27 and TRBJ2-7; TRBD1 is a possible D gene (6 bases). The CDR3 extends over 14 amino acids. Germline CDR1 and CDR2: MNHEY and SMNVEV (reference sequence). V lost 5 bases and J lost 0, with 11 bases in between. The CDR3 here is CASSIPGHSYEQYF. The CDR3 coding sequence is TGTGCCAGCAGTATCCCGGGACACTCCTACGAGCAGTACTTC.

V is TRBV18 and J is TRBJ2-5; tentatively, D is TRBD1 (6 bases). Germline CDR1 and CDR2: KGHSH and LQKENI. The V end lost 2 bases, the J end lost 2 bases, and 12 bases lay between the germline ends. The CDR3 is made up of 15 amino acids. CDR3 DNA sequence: TGTGCCAGCTCACCAAGATCAGGACAGCAAGAGACCCAGTACTTC. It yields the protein CASSPRSGQQETQYF.

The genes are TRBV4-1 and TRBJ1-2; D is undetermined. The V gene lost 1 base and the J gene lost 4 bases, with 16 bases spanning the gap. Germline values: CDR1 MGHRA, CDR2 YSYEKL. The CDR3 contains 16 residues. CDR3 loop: CASSQGGLVLLYGYTF. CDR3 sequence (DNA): TGCGCCAGCAGCCAAGGTGGTCTCGTCTTACTCTATGGCTACACCTTC.

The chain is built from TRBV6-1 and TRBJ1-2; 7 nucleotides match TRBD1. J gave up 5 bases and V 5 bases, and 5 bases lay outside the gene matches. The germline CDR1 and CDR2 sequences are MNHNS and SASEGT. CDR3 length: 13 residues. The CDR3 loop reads CASSTTGEYGYTF. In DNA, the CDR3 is TGTGCCAGCAGTACCACAGGGGAGTATGGCTACACCTTC.

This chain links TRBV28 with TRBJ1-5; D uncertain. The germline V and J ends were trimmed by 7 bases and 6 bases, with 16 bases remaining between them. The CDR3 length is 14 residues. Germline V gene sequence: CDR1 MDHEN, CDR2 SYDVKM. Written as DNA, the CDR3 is TGTGCCAGCACCCCCTCCCCCACGGCTCAGCCCCAGCATTTT. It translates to CASTPSPTAQPQHF.

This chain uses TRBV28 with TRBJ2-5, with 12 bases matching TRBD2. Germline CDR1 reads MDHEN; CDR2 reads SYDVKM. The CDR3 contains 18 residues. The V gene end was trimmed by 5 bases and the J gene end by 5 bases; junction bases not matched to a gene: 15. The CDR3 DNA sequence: TGTGCCAGCAGTCCCCAGACTAGCGGGAGAGTGGGCCGTGAGACCCAGTACTTC. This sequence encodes CASSPQTSGRVGRETQYF. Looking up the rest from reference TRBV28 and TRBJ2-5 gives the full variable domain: DVKVTQSSRYLVKRTGEKVFLECVQDMDHENMFWYRQDPGLGLRLIYFSYDVKMKEKGDIPEGYSVSREKKERFSLILESASTNQTSMYLCASSPQTSGRVGRETQYFGPGTRLLVL.

The CDR3 bases are TGTGCCAGTAGTATAATACTAGCGGAGAACTACGAGCAGTACTTC. Translation: CASSIILAENYEQYF. The chain joins TRBV19 to TRBJ2-7; 8 positions agree with TRBD2. CDR3 length: 15 residues. The germline V gene has CDR1 LNHDA and CDR2 SQIVND (reference sequence). V lost 2 bases, J lost 3 bases, and 6 bases stayed unmatched.

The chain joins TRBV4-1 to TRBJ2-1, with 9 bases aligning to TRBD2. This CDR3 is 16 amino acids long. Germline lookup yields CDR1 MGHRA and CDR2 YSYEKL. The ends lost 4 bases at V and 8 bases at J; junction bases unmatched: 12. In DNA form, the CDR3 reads TGCGCCAGCAGCCTTGGAGGGGCGGGAGGGCCCGATGAGCAGTTCTTC. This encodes CASSLGGAGGPDEQFF.

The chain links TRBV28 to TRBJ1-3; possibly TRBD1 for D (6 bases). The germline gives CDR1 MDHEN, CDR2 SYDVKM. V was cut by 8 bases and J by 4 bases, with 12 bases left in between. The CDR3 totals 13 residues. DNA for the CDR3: TGTGCCAGCTCCAGGGGATCCGGAAACACCATATATTTT. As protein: CASSRGSGNTIYF. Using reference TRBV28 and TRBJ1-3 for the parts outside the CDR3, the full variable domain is DVKVTQSSRYLVKRTGEKVFLECVQDMDHENMFWYRQDPGLGLRLIYFSYDVKMKEKGDIPEGYSVSREKKERFSLILESASTNQTSMYLCASSRGSGNTIYFGEGSWLTVV.

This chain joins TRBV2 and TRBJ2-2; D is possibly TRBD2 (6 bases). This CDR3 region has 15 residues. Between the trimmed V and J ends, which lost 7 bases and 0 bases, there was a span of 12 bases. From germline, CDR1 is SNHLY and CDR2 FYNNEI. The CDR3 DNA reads TGTGCCAGCAAACTATTAGCGGCGAACACCGGGGAGCTGTTTTTT. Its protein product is CASKLLAANTGELFF.

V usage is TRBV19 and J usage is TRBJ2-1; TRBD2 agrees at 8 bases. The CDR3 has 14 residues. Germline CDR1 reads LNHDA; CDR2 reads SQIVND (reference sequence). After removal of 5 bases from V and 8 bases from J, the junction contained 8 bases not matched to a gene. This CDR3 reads CASSPGLGFDEQFF. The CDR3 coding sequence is TGTGCCAGTAGTCCGGGACTAGGATTTGATGAGCAGTTCTTC.

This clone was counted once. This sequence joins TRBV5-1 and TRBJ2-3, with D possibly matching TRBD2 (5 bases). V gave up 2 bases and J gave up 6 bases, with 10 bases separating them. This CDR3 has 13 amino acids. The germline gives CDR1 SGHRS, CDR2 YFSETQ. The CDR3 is CASSLSREDTQYF. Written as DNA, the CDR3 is TGCGCCAGCAGCTTATCTAGGGAGGATACGCAGTATTTT.

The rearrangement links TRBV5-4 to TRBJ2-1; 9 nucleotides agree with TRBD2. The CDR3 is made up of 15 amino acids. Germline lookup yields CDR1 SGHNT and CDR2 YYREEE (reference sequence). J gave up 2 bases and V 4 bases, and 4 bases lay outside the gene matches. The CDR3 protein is CASSDVAGAYNEQFF. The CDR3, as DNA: TGTGCCAGCAGCGACGTAGCGGGGGCCTACAATGAGCAGTTCTTC.

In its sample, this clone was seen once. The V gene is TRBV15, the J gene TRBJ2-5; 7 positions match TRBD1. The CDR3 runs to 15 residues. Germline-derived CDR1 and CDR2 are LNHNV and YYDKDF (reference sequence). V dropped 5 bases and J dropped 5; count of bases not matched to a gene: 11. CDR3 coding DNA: TGTGCCACCAGCGGTTACAGGGGCGGCGGGGAGACCCAGTACTTC. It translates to CATSGYRGGGETQYF.

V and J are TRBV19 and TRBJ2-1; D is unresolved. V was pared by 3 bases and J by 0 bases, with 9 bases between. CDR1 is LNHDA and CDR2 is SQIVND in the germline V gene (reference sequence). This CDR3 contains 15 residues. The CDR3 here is CASSIWSTSYNEQFF. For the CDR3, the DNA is TGTGCCAGTAGTATTTGGTCGACCTCCTACAATGAGCAGTTCTTC. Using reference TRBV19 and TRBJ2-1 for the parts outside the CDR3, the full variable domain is DGGITQSPKYLFRKEGQNVTLSCEQNLNHDAMYWYRQDPGQGLRLIYYSQIVNDFQKGDIAEGYSVSREKKESFPLTVTSAQKNPTAFYLCASSIWSTSYNEQFFGPGTRLTVL.

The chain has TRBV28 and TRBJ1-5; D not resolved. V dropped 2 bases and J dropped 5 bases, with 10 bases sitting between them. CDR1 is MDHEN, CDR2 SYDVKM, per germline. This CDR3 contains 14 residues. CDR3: CASSLNGPDQPQHF. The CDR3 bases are TGTGCCAGCAGTTTAAATGGGCCAGATCAGCCCCAGCATTTT. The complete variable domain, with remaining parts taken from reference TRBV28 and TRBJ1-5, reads DVKVTQSSRYLVKRTGEKVFLECVQDMDHENMFWYRQDPGLGLRLIYFSYDVKMKEKGDIPEGYSVSREKKERFSLILESASTNQTSMYLCASSLNGPDQPQHFGDGTRLSIL.

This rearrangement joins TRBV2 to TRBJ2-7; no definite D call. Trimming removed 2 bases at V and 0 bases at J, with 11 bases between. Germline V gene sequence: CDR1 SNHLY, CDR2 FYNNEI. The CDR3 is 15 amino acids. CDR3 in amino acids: CASSELGTHSYEQYF. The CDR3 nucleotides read TGTGCCAGCAGTGAACTCGGCACCCACTCCTACGAGCAGTACTTC.

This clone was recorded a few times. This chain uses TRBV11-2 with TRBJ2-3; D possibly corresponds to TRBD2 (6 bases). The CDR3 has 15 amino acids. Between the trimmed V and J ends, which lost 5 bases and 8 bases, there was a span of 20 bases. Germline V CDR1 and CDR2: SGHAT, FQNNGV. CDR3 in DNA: TGTGCCAGCAGCCGCGCTTCGGGAGCGAGGGGTACGCAGTATTTT. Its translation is CASSRASGARGTQYF.

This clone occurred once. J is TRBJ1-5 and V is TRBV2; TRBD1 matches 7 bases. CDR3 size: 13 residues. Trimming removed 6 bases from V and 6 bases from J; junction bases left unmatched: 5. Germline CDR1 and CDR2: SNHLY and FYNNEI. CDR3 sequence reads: CASRIQGTQPQHF. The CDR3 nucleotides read TGTGCCAGCAGAATACAGGGGACTCAGCCCCAGCATTTT.